This T cell receptor beta chain is from a study of cytomegalovirus exposure and HLA in healthy donors. 13 Jbeta primers and 60 Vbeta primers were used for the PCR. The data were produced by immunoSEQ multiplex PCR, yet TCRdb's version contains in-frame clones alone and is incomplete. The sample carries roughly 170,000 clones, 65% to 85% recorded once. This TCR derives from a woman between 50 and 59 years old in good health and CMV-seropositive. Sequencing input: PBMCs.

The CDR3 spells CASSSRLAGVNTGELFF. As DNA, the CDR3 is TGTGCCAGCAGCTCCAGACTAGCGGGAGTGAACACCGGGGAGCTGTTTTTT. This chain links TRBV7-3 with TRBJ2-2; 12 bases align to TRBD2. V lost 4 bases and J lost 1; bases outside the gene matches: 4. Germline CDR1 and CDR2: SGHTA and FQGTGA. The CDR3 is 17 amino acids. Full variable domain (outside the CDR3, taken from reference TRBV7-3 and TRBJ2-2): GAGVSQTPSNKVTEKGKYVELRCDPISGHTALYWYRQSLGQGPEFLIYFQGTGAADDSGLPNDRFFAVRPEGSVSTLKIQRTERGDSAVYLCASSSRLAGVNTGELFFGEGSRLTVL.